This entry lists 31 T cell receptor beta chains sequenced from one sample in a study of post-analysis software for immune sequencing data. Broader study findings: Controls showed lower frequencies than patients for roughly 5 TRBV segments, and TRBV5-6, TRBV5-1 and TRBV20-1 were among these.

These receptors lack a known antigen. Prepared libraries of TCR beta cDNA carried unique molecular identifiers. TCRdb recomputed calls from the PCR reads with MiXCR, one row per CDR3 protein. The sample shows fewer than 850,000 distinct CDR3 sequences, approximately 30% of them seen only once. Sequenced: blood. Receptors were obtained from a girl under 18 with multiple sclerosis.

The chain is built from TRBV20-1 and TRBJ2-3; 10 bases fit TRBD2. Trimming cost V 7 bases and J 4 bases; bases outside gene matches: 14. From germline, CDR1 is DFQATT and CDR2 SNEGSKA (reference sequence). CDR3 length equals 16 residues. CDR3 in DNA: TGCAGTGTCGAGACTAGCGGGCTCCGGAGGGCAGATACGCAGTATTTT. It specifies CSVETSGLRRADTQYF.

Points on this clonotype: This could be a read error, since a much larger clone is one nucleotide away. The V gene is TRBV6-5, the J gene TRBJ2-1; D may correspond to TRBD1 or TRBD2 (6 bases each). This CDR3 comprises 14 residues. Germline values: CDR1 MNHEY, CDR2 SVGAGI. The V and J ends lost 2 bases and 13 bases respectively, with 18 bases between them. The chain's CDR3 is CASSYTGFRETQFF. CDR3 nucleotides: TGTGCCAGCAGTTACACAGGGTTTCGGGAGACCCAGTTCTTC.

This clonotype turned up a few times. This chain uses TRBV7-6 with TRBJ2-7; TRBD2 aligns across 10 bases. Unmatched junction bases numbered 13, after V lost 5 bases and J lost 0 bases. The CDR3 is 18 amino acids. Germline CDR1 and CDR2: SGHVS and FNYEAQ. CDR3 coding DNA: TGTGCCAGCAGCCCAGCTAGCGGGAGTTTTAGGGCCTCCTACGAGCAGTACTTC. It specifies CASSPASGSFRASYEQYF.

This clonotype was counted between two and nine times. V is TRBV11-2 and J is TRBJ2-3; no clear D gene. The germline V gene encodes CDR1 SGHAT and CDR2 FQNNGV. This CDR3 has 11 amino acids. V was trimmed by 10 bases and J by 4 bases, leaving 9 bases between them. For the CDR3, the DNA is TGTGCCACCGAAGCCCCAGATACGCAGTATTTT. This gives the protein CATEAPDTQYF. Together with reference TRBV11-2 and TRBJ2-3, the CDR3 gives the full variable domain: EAGVAQSPRYKIIEKRQSVAFWCNPISGHATLYWYQQILGQGPKLLIQFQNNGVVDDSQLPKDRFSAERLKGVDSTLKIQPAKLEDSAVYLCATEAPDTQYFGPGTRLTVL.

The chain uses TRBV15 and TRBJ2-3, with 7 bases lining up with TRBD2. CDR3 length: 15 amino acids. Germline V gene sequence: CDR1 LNHNV, CDR2 YYDKDF (reference sequence). V shed 3 bases and J 0 bases; nucleotides not matched to a gene: 3. This CDR3 is CATSSLAGSTDTQYF. CDR3 DNA sequence: TGTGCCACCAGCAGCTTAGCGGGTAGCACAGATACGCAGTATTTT.

The V call is TRBV5-5, the J call TRBJ1-4; perhaps TRBD1 as D (6 bases). Germline-derived CDR1 and CDR2 are SGHKS and YYEKEE (reference sequence). The CDR3 contains 15 residues. V gave up 1 base and J gave up 2 bases, with 9 bases separating them. The CDR3 nucleotides read TGTGCCAGCAGCTTGCGGGGGCCCACTAATGAAAAACTGTTTTTT. It translates to CASSLRGPTNEKLFF.

In this sample, this clonotype turned up many times. The chain combines TRBV5-1 with TRBJ2-3; D is unresolved. Trimming shortened V by 0 bases and J by 2 bases, and 10 bases separated the two germline ends. Germline V gives CDR1 SGHRS, CDR2 YFSETQ. The CDR3 spans 15 residues. CDR3 amino acids: CASSLGIPSTDTQYF. The CDR3 nucleotides are TGCGCCAGCAGCTTGGGCATACCGTCCACAGATACGCAGTATTTT. Full variable domain (outside the CDR3, taken from reference TRBV5-1 and TRBJ2-3): KAGVTQTPRYLIKTRGQQVTLSCSPISGHRSVSWYQQTPGQGLQFLFEYFSETQRNKGNFPGRFSGRQFSNSRSEMNVSTLELGDSALYLCASSLGIPSTDTQYFGPGTRLTVL.

The chain employs TRBV6-2 or TRBV6-3 and TRBJ2-7; TRBD2 matches at 7 bases. With 4 bases clipped from V and 3 bases from J, the junction kept 6 bases outside the gene matches. The V gene's germline CDR1 is MNHEY and CDR2 SVGEGT. The length of the CDR3 is 14 residues. This CDR3 is CASSSWRECYEQYF. In DNA form, the CDR3 reads TGTGCCAGCAGTTCCTGGCGGGAGTGCTACGAGCAGTACTTC.

This clonotype was detected many times. The chain combines TRBV20-1 with TRBJ2-5, with no clear D. V was clipped by 2 bases and J by 1 base, with 2 bases between them. Germline V CDR1 and CDR2: DFQATT, SNEGSKA (reference sequence). This CDR3 contains 11 residues. The CDR3 DNA reads TGCAGTGCTAGATCCCAAGAGACCCAGTACTTC. Translation: CSARSQETQYF.

The rearrangement links TRBV7-2 to TRBJ2-7; 7 bases align to TRBD1. The V gene's germline CDR1 is SGHTA and CDR2 FQGNSA. The CDR3 has 15 residues. The V segment lost 4 bases and the J segment 7 bases; nucleotides outside the gene matches: 13. The CDR3, as DNA: TGTGCCAGCAGCTGGAACAGGGACAGTTGGGGGGAGCAGTACTTC. The encoded protein is CASSWNRDSWGEQYF.

This clonotype was seen a handful of times. The genes are TRBV9 and TRBJ1-2; D unresolved. V lost 0 bases and J 8 bases, leaving 11 bases between the germline ends. There are 13 residues in the CDR3. Germline-derived CDR1 and CDR2 are SGDLS and YYNGEE. The CDR3 region is CASSVEGRRGYTF. The CDR3 DNA reads TGTGCCAGCAGCGTAGAGGGCAGAAGAGGCTACACCTTC.

This clonotype was seen many times. The gene calls are TRBV29-1 and TRBJ2-5; the D gene is possibly TRBD2 (6 bases). V lost 8 bases to trimming and J lost 2 bases, with 18 bases between them. CDR1 and CDR2 (germline): SQVTM, ANQGSEA. This CDR3 has 14 amino acids. The CDR3 coding sequence is TGCAGCATCGTCCCGGGGGAGAGGCAAGAGACCCAGTACTTC. It codes for CSIVPGERQETQYF.

In this sample, this clonotype turned up a few times. The V gene is TRBV28, the J gene TRBJ2-5; 10 positions agree with TRBD1. The V gene end was trimmed by 6 bases and the J gene end by 3 bases; junction bases not matched to a gene: 7. This CDR3 is 15 amino acids long. Germline V gene lookup returns CDR1 MDHEN and CDR2 SYDVKM. Here the CDR3 DNA reads TGTGCCAGCAGCATTCCGGGACAGGGGAAAGAGACCCAGTACTTC. Its translation: CASSIPGQGKETQYF.

This clonotype has at least ten counts. V and J are TRBV27 and TRBJ2-5, with D perhaps matching TRBD2 (5 bases). Trimming took 5 bases from V and 0 from J, leaving 10 bases between them. CDR3 length equals 14 residues. Germline CDR1 and CDR2: MNHEY and SMNVEV (reference sequence). CDR3 in amino acids: CASSERGYQETQYF. The CDR3, as DNA: TGTGCCAGCAGTGAGAGAGGGTACCAAGAGACCCAGTACTTC.

V is TRBV3-1 and J is TRBJ2-7; D might be TRBD2 (5 bases). Germline CDR1 and CDR2: LGHDT and YNNKEL (reference sequence). There are 14 residues in the CDR3. V was cut by 1 base and J by 3 bases, with 10 bases left in between. Here the CDR3 DNA reads TGTGCCAGCAGCCAAGTTCAGCGGCTCTACGAGCAGTACTTC. This gives the protein CASSQVQRLYEQYF.

This clonotype was seen many times. The chain links TRBV6-2 or TRBV6-3 to TRBJ2-5; 9 bases are shared with TRBD2. Trimming took 8 bases from V and 4 from J; bases not matched to a gene: 5. From germline, CDR1 is MNHEY and CDR2 SVGEGT. There are 13 residues in the CDR3. CDR3 region: CASRLAGAETQYF. CDR3 in DNA: TGTGCCAGCCGTTTAGCGGGAGCAGAGACCCAGTACTTC.

As regards this clonotype: Being one base from a much bigger clone, this may be a read error. The rearrangement joins TRBV7-2 to TRBJ2-1; no definite D call. Germline CDR1 is SGHTA and CDR2 is FQGNSA. Trimming stripped 5 bases from V and 12 bases from J, with 11 bases between. The CDR3 has 11 amino acids. The CDR3 is CASSPLDGQFF. Written as DNA, the CDR3 is TGTGCCAGCAGCCCTCTAGATGGGCAGTTCTTC.

CDR3 in amino acids: CASSPGDRMNQPQHF. The CDR3 DNA is TGTGCCAGCAGCCCCGGGGACAGGATGAATCAGCCCCAGCATTTT. V is TRBV9 and J is TRBJ1-5; 8 nucleotides match TRBD1. The trim removed 4 bases at V and 4 bases at J, leaving 7 bases unmatched. The CDR3 sequence is 15 residues long. The germline V gene has CDR1 SGDLS and CDR2 YYNGEE.

V gene TRBV7-2 combines with J gene TRBJ2-3; unclear D gene. Germline V gene lookup returns CDR1 SGHTA and CDR2 FQGNSA. Trimming shortened V by 4 bases and J by 2 bases, and 7 bases separated the two germline ends. The CDR3 runs 13 residues. This chain's CDR3 is CASSYGNTDTQYF. Written as DNA, the CDR3 is TGTGCCAGCAGCTACGGCAACACAGATACGCAGTATTTT.

The chain is built from TRBV3-1 and TRBJ2-3, with D perhaps TRBD2 (5 bases). In germline, CDR1 is LGHDT, CDR2 YNNKEL (reference sequence). The CDR3 totals 14 residues. Trimming removed 4 bases from V and 3 bases from J, with 11 bases in between. CDR3 in amino acids: CASSRASPTDTQYF. The CDR3 DNA reads TGTGCCAGCAGCCGGGCTAGCCCGACAGATACGCAGTATTTT.

This clonotype was picked up many times. The chain uses TRBV20-1 and TRBJ1-2; 8 nucleotides align to TRBD1. The CDR3 totals 15 residues. V was clipped by 6 bases and J by 0 bases; unmatched bases: 9. Per germline, CDR1 DFQATT and CDR2 SNEGSKA (reference sequence). This CDR3 reads CSAQVDRGTNYGYTF. CDR3 nucleotides: TGCAGTGCCCAAGTTGACAGGGGAACTAACTATGGCTACACCTTC.

The V call is TRBV20-1, the J call TRBJ2-3; no reliable D call. Germline V CDR1 and CDR2: DFQATT, SNEGSKA (reference sequence). CDR3 length: 14 amino acids. Trimming stripped 5 bases from V and 4 bases from J, with 16 bases between. The CDR3 coding sequence is TGCAGTGCTCAAGAGGTTGGATGGGCAGATACGCAGTATTTT. It encodes CSAQEVGWADTQYF.

V gene TRBV27 combines with J gene TRBJ2-4; D gene unclear. The DNA end is a closer match to TRBJ2-7, so the J assignment may be wrong. The length of the CDR3 is 14 residues. Germline values: CDR1 MNHEY, CDR2 SMNVEV (reference sequence). The CDR3 DNA follows: TGTGCCAGCAAGGCCGCGGCCGACTCCTACGAGCAGTACTTC. Its translation: CASKAAADSYEQYF.

The rearrangement links TRBV6-5 to TRBJ1-5; D ambiguous. The CDR3 is made up of 15 amino acids. CDR1 MNHEY and CDR2 SVGAGI come from the germline V gene. V lost 6 bases to trimming and J lost 1 base, with 13 bases between them. The CDR3 coding sequence is TGTGCCAGCAGGGAACCGGGCCCAAGCAATCAGCCCCAGCATTTT. Translated: CASREPGPSNQPQHF.

This clonotype has only one observation. It may be a read error: a sequence one base away is much more abundant. V gene TRBV20-1 combines with J gene TRBJ1-5; the D gene is possibly TRBD1 (6 bases). Trimming took 1 base from V and 0 from J, leaving 10 bases between them. The germline CDR1 and CDR2 sequences are DFQATT and SNEGSKA (reference sequence). The CDR3 consists of 15 residues. The CDR3 sequence: CSARGCRGSNQPQHF. CDR3 sequence (DNA): TGCAGTGCTAGAGGTTGCAGGGGTAGCAATCAGCCCCAGCATTTT.

This chain connects TRBV6-2 or TRBV6-3 to TRBJ2-4, with TRBD2 matching 7 bases. Germline V gene data show CDR1 as MNHEY and CDR2 as SVGEGT. Losses at the gene ends were 4 bases for V and 2 bases for J; bases not matched to a gene: 5. The CDR3 spans 15 residues. The CDR3 loop is CASSLAGAPKNIQYF. The CDR3 region has the DNA TGTGCCAGCAGTTTGGCGGGAGCCCCCAAAAACATTCAGTACTTC.

This clonotype showed up just a few times. The V gene is TRBV27, the J gene TRBJ2-3; 7 bases align to TRBD1. Germline lookup yields CDR1 MNHEY and CDR2 SMNVEV (reference sequence). With 7 bases clipped from V and 3 bases from J, the junction kept 10 bases outside the gene matches. The CDR3 loop spans 15 amino acids. The CDR3 DNA is TGTGCCAGCACCGACAGGGCTAAGTTTACAGATACGCAGTATTTT. Translated: CASTDRAKFTDTQYF.

This clonotype was seen many times. The rearrangement joins TRBV20-1 to TRBJ2-4, with 11 nucleotides matching TRBD1. The germline gives CDR1 DFQATT, CDR2 SNEGSKA (reference sequence). This CDR3 spans 15 amino acids. V was clipped by 5 bases and J by 6 bases; unmatched bases: 9. CDR3 in DNA: TGCAGTGCTGGTCGGACAGGGGGCGCAGGAAACATTCAGTACTTC. As protein: CSAGRTGGAGNIQYF.

The chain links TRBV10-3 to TRBJ2-1; TRBD2 aligns across 7 bases. Germline assignment: CDR1 ENHRY and CDR2 SYGVKD. With 3 bases clipped from V and 1 base from J, the junction kept 9 bases outside the gene matches. This CDR3 has 17 residues. The CDR3 DNA sequence: TGTGCCATCAGTGACCCTACACTAGCGAGGTCCTACAATGAGCAGTTCTTC. It encodes CAISDPTLARSYNEQFF.

The V gene is TRBV20-1, the J gene TRBJ2-3; D perhaps matches TRBD1 (5 bases). V was shortened by 0 bases and J by 4 bases, with 17 bases between the two germline ends. There are 16 residues in the CDR3. The V gene's germline CDR1 is DFQATT and CDR2 SNEGSKA (reference sequence). The CDR3 nucleotides are TGCAGTGCTAGAGAAGGTAGTGGCAGGGCCCCAGATACGCAGTATTTT. Amino acids: CSAREGSGRAPDTQYF.

The V and J genes are TRBV12-3 or TRBV12-4 and TRBJ1-4; tentatively, D is TRBD1 (5 bases). The CDR3 is 16 amino acids. V was trimmed by 2 bases and J by 7 bases, leaving 17 bases between them. The CDR3 sequence is CASSLFGRTRGEKLFF. The DNA for the CDR3 is TGTGCCAGCAGTTTATTCGGCAGGACGAGGGGTGAAAAACTGTTTTTT.